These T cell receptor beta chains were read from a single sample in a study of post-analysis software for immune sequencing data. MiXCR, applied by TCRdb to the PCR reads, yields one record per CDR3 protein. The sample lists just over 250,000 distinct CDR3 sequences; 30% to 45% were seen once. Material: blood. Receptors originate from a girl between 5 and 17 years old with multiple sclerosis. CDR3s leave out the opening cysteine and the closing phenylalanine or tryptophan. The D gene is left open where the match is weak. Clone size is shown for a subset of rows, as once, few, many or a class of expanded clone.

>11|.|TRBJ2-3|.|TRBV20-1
SARKPGTDTRY
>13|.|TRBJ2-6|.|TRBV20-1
SAYPEEAGANVLT
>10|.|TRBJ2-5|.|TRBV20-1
SGGRDDNERY
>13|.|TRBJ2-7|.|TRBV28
ASSSTETLSYEQY
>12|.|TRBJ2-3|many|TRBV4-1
ASSQAGSTDTQY
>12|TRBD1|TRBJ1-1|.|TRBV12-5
ASNRGPMNAEAF
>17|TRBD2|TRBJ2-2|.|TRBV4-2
ASSQGTSGTRANTGELF
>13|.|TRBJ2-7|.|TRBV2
ASRPDGGRRYEQY
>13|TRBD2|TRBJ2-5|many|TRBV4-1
ASSRLAGTQETQY
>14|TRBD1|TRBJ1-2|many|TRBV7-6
ASSLGGTGGNYGYT
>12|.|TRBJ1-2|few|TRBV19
ASTISGGRDGYT
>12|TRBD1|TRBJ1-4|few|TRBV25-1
ASNTGAVNEKLF
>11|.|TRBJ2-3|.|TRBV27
ASSFSRSDTQY
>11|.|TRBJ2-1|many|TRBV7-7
ASSSDSYNEQF
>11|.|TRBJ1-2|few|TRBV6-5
ASSYFAGAGYT
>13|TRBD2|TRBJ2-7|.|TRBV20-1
SAREYGRTDYEQY
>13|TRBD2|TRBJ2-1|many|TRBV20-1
SARDYGGTYNEQF
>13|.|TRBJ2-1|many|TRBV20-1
SARGLWAPGNEQF
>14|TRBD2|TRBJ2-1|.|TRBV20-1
SARDPSTSGSNEQF
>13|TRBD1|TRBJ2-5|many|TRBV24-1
ATGSVTGGGETQY
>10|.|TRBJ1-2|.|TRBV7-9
ASSTIYEGYT
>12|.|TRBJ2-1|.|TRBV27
ASSYVLGGAEQF
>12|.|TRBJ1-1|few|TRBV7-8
ASSLRDLNTEAF
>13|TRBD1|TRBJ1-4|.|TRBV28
ASSPGTGRIGKLF
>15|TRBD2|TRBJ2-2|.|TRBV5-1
ASSGKGLSGMAGELF
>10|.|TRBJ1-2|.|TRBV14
ASSRLTGGYT
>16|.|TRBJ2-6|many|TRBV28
ASSFIPISPSGANVLT
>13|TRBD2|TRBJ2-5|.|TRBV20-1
SGRGVGGATNEQY
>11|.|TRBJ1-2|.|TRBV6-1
ASRVLGSYGYT
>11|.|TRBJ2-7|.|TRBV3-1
ASSPSTRGEQY
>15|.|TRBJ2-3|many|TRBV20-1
SARDSGGGGSTDTQY
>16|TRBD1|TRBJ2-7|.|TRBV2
ASSGPNRGFIRSYEQY
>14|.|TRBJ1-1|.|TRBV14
ASSPRVGTNTAEAF
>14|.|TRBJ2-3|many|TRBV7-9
ASSLGRSGSTDTQY
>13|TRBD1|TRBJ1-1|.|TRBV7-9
ASSLNSIFGQGAF
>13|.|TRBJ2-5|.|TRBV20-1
SAPIIGGLQETQY
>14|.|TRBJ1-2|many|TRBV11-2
ASSLELGLANYGYT
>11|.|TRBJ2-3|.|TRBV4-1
ASSPIATDTQY
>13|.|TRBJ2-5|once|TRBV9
ASSTGTLPRETQY
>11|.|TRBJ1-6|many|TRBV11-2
ASSLEPGSPLH
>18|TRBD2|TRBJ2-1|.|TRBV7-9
ASSLASGLAGGPWYNEQF
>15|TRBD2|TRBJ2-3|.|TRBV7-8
ASSLGSSGRATDTQY
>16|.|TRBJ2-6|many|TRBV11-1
ASSGDTRLIAGANVLT
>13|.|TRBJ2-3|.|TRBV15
ATTYAPESTDTQY
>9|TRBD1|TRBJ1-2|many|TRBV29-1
SVHRGLGYT
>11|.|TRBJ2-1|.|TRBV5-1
ASSLVTDNEQF
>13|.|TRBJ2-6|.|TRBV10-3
AISRRASGANVLT
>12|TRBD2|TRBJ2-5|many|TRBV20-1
SATKRGRQETQY